This TCR beta chain emerged from a study of cytomegalovirus exposure and HLA in healthy donors. Looking at the study overall: The same platform was used for the 90 to 150 validation repertoires as for the approximately 720 first-cohort repertoires, as reported in a later analysis.

Points on this clone: The antigen remains undetermined.

Study-wide points: Researchers reported that a few CMV-associated chains were confirmed in vitro as CMV antigen-specific. There were 150 to 200 TCR beta chains listed as cytomegalovirus-associated.

This CDR3 region has 13 residues. This table comes from immunoSEQ multiplex PCR, and its TCRdb copy is limited to in-frame clones, with some not included. This table holds 150,000 to 200,000 clones, around 96% found once. The receptor was derived from a woman aged 18-29 years in good health and CMV-seronegative. The sequenced sample was PBMCs. V and J are TRBV21-1 and TRBJ2-2; the DNA was not used to check the table's D call, TRBD2. TRBV21-1 is recorded as a pseudogene. CDR3 sequence (DNA): TGTGCCAGCAGCACCGGGTGGACCGGGGAGCTGTTTTTT. This gives the protein CASSTGWTGELFF.